This TCR beta chain came from a study of cytomegalovirus exposure and HLA in healthy donors. Vbeta (60) and Jbeta (13) primers were used in the PCR. Study processing details: Among the unique TCR beta chains that a later analysis counted, about 85 million in all, 9.5 million to 12 million were shared. TCRdb's copy holds only in-frame clones and misses some; the assay was immunoSEQ multiplex PCR. The V and J calls and clone size are taken from that table; D and trimming were inferred from the DNA. Among fewer than 120,000 clones, roughly three quarters were seen once, and the ten largest hold about 6.8%. Regarding this clone: Its target is unknown.

Overall study findings and caveats: Presence/absence analyses rested on an assumption that sequencing depth was roughly uniform across donors. Later on, an analysis tied under 20,000 TCR beta sequences to HLA alleles at 0.05 false discovery rate.

Per germline, CDR1 KGHSH and CDR2 LQKENI. The CDR3 contains 14 residues. Trimming removed 2 bases from V and 6 bases from J, with 11 bases in between. The sequencing input was PBMCs. J is TRBJ1-3 and V is TRBV18; maybe TRBD1 (5 bases). The sequence was collected from a man under 40 in good health and CMV-seropositive. The CDR3 protein is CASSPSGRENTIYF. The CDR3, as DNA: TGTGCCAGCTCACCATCGGGCAGGGAAAACACCATATATTTT.